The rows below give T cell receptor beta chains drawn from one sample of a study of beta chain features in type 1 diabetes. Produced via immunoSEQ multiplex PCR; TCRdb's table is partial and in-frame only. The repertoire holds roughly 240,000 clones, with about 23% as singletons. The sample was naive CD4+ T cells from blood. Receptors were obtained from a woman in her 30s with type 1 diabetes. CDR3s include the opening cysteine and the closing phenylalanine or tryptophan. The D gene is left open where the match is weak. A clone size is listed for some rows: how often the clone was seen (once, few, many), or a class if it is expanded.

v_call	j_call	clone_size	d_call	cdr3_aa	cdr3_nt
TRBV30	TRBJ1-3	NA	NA	CANRQSGNTIYF	TGTGCCAACCGACAGTCTGGAAACACCATATATTTT
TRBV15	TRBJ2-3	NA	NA	CATSRIFGGRYF	TGTGCCACCAGCAGAATCTTCGGAGGGAGGTATTTT
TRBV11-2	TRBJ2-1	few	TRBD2	CASSAMTSGITASYNEQFF	TGTGCCAGCAGCGCTATGACTAGCGGGATTACCGCCTCCTACAATGAGCAGTTCTTC
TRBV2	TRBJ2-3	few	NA	CASSERTSTDTQYF	TGTGCCAGCAGTGAACGGACTAGCACAGATACGCAGTATTTT
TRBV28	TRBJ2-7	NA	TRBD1	CASSPGDSSDYEQYF	TGTGCCAGCAGTCCCGGGGACAGCAGCGACTACGAGCAGTACTTC
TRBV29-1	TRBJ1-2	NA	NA	CSVERWTRADYGYTF	TGCAGCGTTGAAAGATGGACACGGGCTGACTATGGCTACACCTTC
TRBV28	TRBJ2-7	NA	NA	CASSYGQYEQYF	TGTGCCAGCAGTTACGGACAGTACGAGCAGTACTTC
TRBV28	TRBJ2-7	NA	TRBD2	CATWTSGEYEQYF	TGTGCCACGTGGACTAGCGGAGAGTACGAGCAGTACTTC
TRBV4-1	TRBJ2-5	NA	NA	CASSQGSGERGETQYF	TGCGCCAGCAGCCAAGGGTCAGGGGAAAGGGGAGAGACCCAGTACTTC
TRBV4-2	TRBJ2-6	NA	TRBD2	CASSLGLAGRRPGANVLTF	TGTGCCAGCAGCCTGGGACTAGCGGGACGCCGTCCTGGGGCCAACGTCCTGACTTTC
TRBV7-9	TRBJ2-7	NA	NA	CASPSPGGEQYF	TGTGCCAGCCCCTCGCCCGGCGGCGAGCAGTACTTC
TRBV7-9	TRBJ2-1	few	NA	CASSSFVTGTSEQFF	TGTGCCAGCAGCTCTTTTGTGACAGGTACGAGTGAGCAGTTCTTC
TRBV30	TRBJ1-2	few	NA	CAWKGLNYGYTF	TGTGCCTGGAAGGGGCTTAACTATGGCTACACCTTC
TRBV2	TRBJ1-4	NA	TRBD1	CASGTGPEKLFF	TGTGCCAGTGGGACAGGGCCTGAGAAACTGTTTTTT
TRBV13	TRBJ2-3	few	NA	CASSLLRSDTQYF	TGTGCCAGCAGCTTACTTCGAAGCGATACGCAGTATTTT
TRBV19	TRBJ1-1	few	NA	CASSIGENTEAFF	TGTGCCAGTAGTATCGGAGAGAACACTGAAGCTTTCTTT
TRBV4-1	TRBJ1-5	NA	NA	CASSKGLNQPQHF	TGCGCCAGCAGCAAAGGGCTGAATCAGCCCCAGCATTTT
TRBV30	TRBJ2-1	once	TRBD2	CAWRAGLAGVYNEQFF	TGTGCCTGGAGGGCGGGACTAGCGGGAGTTTACAATGAGCAGTTCTTC
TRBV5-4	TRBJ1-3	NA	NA	CASSLGAAGALSGNTIYF	TGTGCCAGCAGCTTGGGCGCGGCAGGGGCCTTGTCTGGAAACACCATATATTTT
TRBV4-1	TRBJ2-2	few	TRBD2	CASSQGLAGPSGELFF	TGCGCCAGCAGCCAGGGACTAGCGGGACCCTCCGGGGAGCTGTTTTTT